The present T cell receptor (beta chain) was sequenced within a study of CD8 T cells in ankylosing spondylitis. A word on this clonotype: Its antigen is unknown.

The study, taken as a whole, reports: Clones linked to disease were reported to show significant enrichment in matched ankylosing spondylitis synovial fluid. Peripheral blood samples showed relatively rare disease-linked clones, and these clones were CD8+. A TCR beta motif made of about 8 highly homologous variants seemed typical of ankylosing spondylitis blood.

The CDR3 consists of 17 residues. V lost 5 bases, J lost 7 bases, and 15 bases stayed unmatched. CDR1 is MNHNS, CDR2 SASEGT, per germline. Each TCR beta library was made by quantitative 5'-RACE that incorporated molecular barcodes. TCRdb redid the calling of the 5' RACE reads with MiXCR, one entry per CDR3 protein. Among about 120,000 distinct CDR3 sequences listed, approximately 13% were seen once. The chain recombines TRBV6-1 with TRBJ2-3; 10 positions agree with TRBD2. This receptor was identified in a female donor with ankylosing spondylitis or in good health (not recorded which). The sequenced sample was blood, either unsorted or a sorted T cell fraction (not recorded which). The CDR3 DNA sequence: TGTGCCAGCAGTCTAAGGGGACTAGCGTCCGAAGGGAATACGCAGTATTTT. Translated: CASSLRGLASEGNTQYF.